Listed here are 14 T cell receptor beta chains from one sample, sequenced in a study of T cell changes during pregnancy in multiple sclerosis. Some clones are missing from TCRdb's copy, which holds only in-frame ones; the method was immunoSEQ multiplex PCR. The table has approximately 50,000 clones, roughly 92% seen once; the top ten hold around 0.68%. This material consisted of CD4+ T cells from peripheral blood mononuclear cells, taken in the third trimester of pregnancy. Receptors were obtained from a female donor with multiple sclerosis, enrolled in a pregnancy study.

The chain joins TRBV29-1 to TRBJ1-4; D not certain. V lost 6 bases and J lost 8, with 10 bases in between. Germline V gene sequence: CDR1 SQVTM, CDR2 ANQGSEA. CDR3 length: 11 amino acids. CDR3 residues: CSVRTGEKLFF. Here the CDR3 DNA reads TGCAGCGTCCGGACTGGAGAAAAACTGTTTTTT. The full variable domain, with the rest looked up from reference TRBV29-1 and TRBJ1-4, is SAVISQKPSRDICQRGTSLTIQCQVDSQVTMMFWYRQQPGQSLTLIATANQGSEATYESGFVIDKFPISRPNLTFSTLTVSNMSPEDSSIYLCSVRTGEKLFFGSGTQLSVL.

The chain employs TRBV28 and TRBJ2-7; 15 bases align to TRBD2. The CDR3 is 17 residues long. V shed 3 bases and J 6 bases; nucleotides not matched to a gene: 9. Germline V lookup: CDR1 MDHEN, CDR2 SYDVKM. The CDR3, as DNA: TGTGCCAGCAGTTTCCCGGGACTAGCGGGGGGAAGAGGCGAGCAGTACTTC. It is translated as CASSFPGLAGGRGEQYF.

The chain has TRBV18 and TRBJ2-6; D perhaps matches TRBD1 (6 bases). Trimming shortened V by 3 bases and J by 0 bases, and 12 bases separated the two germline ends. Germline-derived CDR1 and CDR2 are KGHSH and LQKENI. The CDR3 covers 17 residues. The CDR3 nucleotides read TGTGCCAGCTCACCTTGGCAGGGGCCCTCTGGGGCCAACGTCCTGACTTTC. Translation: CASSPWQGPSGANVLTF.

The gene calls are TRBV20-1 and TRBJ2-7; weak D call: TRBD1 (5 bases). V was cut by 4 bases and J by 5 bases, with 9 bases left in between. The CDR3 runs 11 residues. In germline, CDR1 is DFQATT, CDR2 SNEGSKA (reference sequence). The CDR3 sequence is CSANRFNEQYF. The CDR3 bases are TGCAGTGCTAACAGGTTCAACGAGCAGTACTTC.

The chain joins TRBV27 to TRBJ2-3; weak D call: TRBD2 (5 bases). The length of the CDR3 is 15 residues. V lost 0 bases and J lost 6, with 13 bases in between. The germline V gene encodes CDR1 MNHEY and CDR2 SMNVEV (reference sequence). The CDR3 protein is CASSLSYLPGDTQYF. In DNA, the CDR3 is TGTGCCAGCAGTTTATCCTATCTACCGGGGGATACGCAGTATTTT.

This clone was picked up a small number of times. This chain links TRBV28 with TRBJ2-7; no definite D call. The length of the CDR3 is 15 residues. From germline, CDR1 is MDHEN and CDR2 SYDVKM. Deletions cut 3 bases from V and 0 bases from J, with 12 bases between. In nucleotides, the CDR3 is TGTGCCAGCAGTTTTGGGCTCCCGAGCTCCTACGAGCAGTACTTC. It is translated as CASSFGLPSSYEQYF.

This rearrangement joins TRBV30 to TRBJ2-7; 9 bases map to TRBD1. Unmatched junction bases numbered 6, after V lost 3 bases and J lost 3 bases. The CDR3 extends over 14 amino acids. Germline lookup yields CDR1 GTSNPN and CDR2 SVGIG (reference sequence). CDR3 region: CAWRAQGAGYEQYF. CDR3 nucleotide sequence: TGTGCCTGGAGGGCACAGGGGGCCGGCTACGAGCAGTACTTC.

The J gene is TRBJ2-1, the V gene TRBV19, with 9 bases aligning to TRBD2. The germline gives CDR1 LNHDA, CDR2 SQIVND (reference sequence). V shed 3 bases, J shed 1 base, and the junction held 16 bases outside the gene matches. The CDR3 runs to 20 residues. The CDR3 DNA is TGTGCCAGTAGTATTCGTGGCCCTGGAGCGGGAGGAGTGTCCTACAATGAGCAGTTCTTC. Translating it yields CASSIRGPGAGGVSYNEQFF. Full variable domain (missing parts from reference TRBV19 and TRBJ2-1): DGGITQSPKYLFRKEGQNVTLSCEQNLNHDAMYWYRQDPGQGLRLIYYSQIVNDFQKGDIAEGYSVSREKKESFPLTVTSAQKNPTAFYLCASSIRGPGAGGVSYNEQFFGPGTRLTVL.

The genes are TRBV28 and TRBJ2-1, with D hard to call. This CDR3 has 13 residues. V was cut by 4 bases and J by 0 bases, with 4 bases left in between. Germline V gene sequence: CDR1 MDHEN, CDR2 SYDVKM. CDR3 in DNA: TGTGCCAGCAGTTCGCGCTCCTACAATGAGCAGTTCTTC. Its translation is CASSSRSYNEQFF.

This chain joins TRBV25-1 and TRBJ2-5, with D perhaps matching TRBD1 (5 bases). The CDR3 covers 13 residues. Germline lookup yields CDR1 MGHDK and CDR2 SYGVNS. V lost 3 bases and J 3 bases, leaving 8 bases between the germline ends. The CDR3 nucleotides read TGTGCCAGCAGTGAGGCAGGGAAAGAGACCCAGTACTTC. Translated, it gives CASSEAGKETQYF.

The chain joins TRBV2 to TRBJ1-2, with 8 bases matching TRBD1. V dropped 2 bases and J dropped 8; count of bases not matched to a gene: 7. CDR3 length: 14 amino acids. CDR1 SNHLY and CDR2 FYNNEI come from the germline V gene. The CDR3 here is CASSERDRFFGYTF. For the CDR3, the DNA is TGTGCCAGCAGTGAAAGGGACAGGTTTTTCGGCTACACCTTC.

The chain is built from TRBV28 and TRBJ1-2; 8 bases align to TRBD1. V shed 7 bases, J shed 5 bases, and the junction held 9 bases outside the gene matches. This CDR3 region has 14 residues. Germline CDR1 is MDHEN and CDR2 is SYDVKM. The CDR3 is CASTSRTGWYGYTF. The CDR3 DNA reads TGTGCCAGCACCTCCCGGACAGGGTGGTATGGCTACACCTTC.

This chain connects TRBV18 to TRBJ1-2; 7 positions match TRBD1. The CDR3 runs 14 residues. From germline, CDR1 is KGHSH and CDR2 LQKENI. V was clipped by 2 bases and J by 4 bases; unmatched bases: 4. CDR3 in DNA: TGTGCCAGCTCACCAACGGGACAGCCCTATGGCTACACCTTC. Translating it yields CASSPTGQPYGYTF.

The chain recombines TRBV5-1 with TRBJ2-7; 7 nucleotides agree with TRBD2. The CDR3 consists of 13 residues. Germline V CDR1 and CDR2: SGHRS, YFSETQ. The V segment lost 0 bases and the J segment 6 bases; nucleotides outside the gene matches: 3. In DNA form, the CDR3 reads TGCGCCAGCAGCTTGGGGGGGGGTTCCGAGCAGTACTTC. It codes for CASSLGGGSEQYF.